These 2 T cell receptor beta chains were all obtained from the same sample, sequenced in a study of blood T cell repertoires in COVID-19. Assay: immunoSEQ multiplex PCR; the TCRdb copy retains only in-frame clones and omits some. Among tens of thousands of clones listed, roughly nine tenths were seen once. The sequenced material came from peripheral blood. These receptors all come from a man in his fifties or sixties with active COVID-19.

The CDR3 DNA follows: TGCGCCAGCAGCCAAGATCGAGCGGGAGTTCCTGAGCAGTTCTTC. Its translation: CASSQDRAGVPEQFF. The chain is built from TRBV4-3 and TRBJ2-1; 8 bases are shared with TRBD2. CDR1 and CDR2 from the germline V gene are LGHNA and YSLEER. The CDR3 totals 15 residues. After removal of 0 bases from V and 9 bases from J, the junction contained 7 bases not matched to a gene.

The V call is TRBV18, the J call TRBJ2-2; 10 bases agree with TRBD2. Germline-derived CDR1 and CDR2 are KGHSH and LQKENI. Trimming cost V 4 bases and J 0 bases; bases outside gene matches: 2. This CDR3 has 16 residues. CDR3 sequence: CASSQGLAANTGELFF. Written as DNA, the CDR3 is TGTGCCAGCTCACAAGGACTAGCGGCGAACACCGGGGAGCTGTTTTTT. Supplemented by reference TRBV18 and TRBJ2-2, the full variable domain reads NAGVMQNPRHLVRRRGQEARLRCSPMKGHSHVYWYRQLPEEGLKFMVYLQKENIIDESGMPKERFSAEFPKEGPSILRIQQVVRGDSAAYFCASSQGLAANTGELFFGEGSRLTVL.